What follows are 3 T cell receptor beta chains derived from one specimen sequenced in a study of control samples from healthy donors and cancer patients. Method: immunoSEQ multiplex PCR; TCRdb's copy keeps in-frame clones and lacks some. The top ten hold 7% to 10% of the sample, which has some 120,000 clones, 80% to 90% seen once. Sequencing used blood. The origin of the receptors is a man aged 40-50 years in good health.

The V and J genes are TRBV18 and TRBJ2-3, with 15 nucleotides matching TRBD2. V lost 8 bases to trimming and J lost 4 bases; unmatched junction nucleotides: 7. The CDR3 contains 16 residues. Germline loops: CDR1 KGHSH, CDR2 LQKENI. In nucleotides, the CDR3 is TGTGCCAGCACCCGGGGACTAGCGGGGGGCGCAGATACGCAGTATTTT. This codes for CASTRGLAGGADTQYF.

This chain links TRBV11-3 with TRBJ2-3, with 11 bases aligning to TRBD2. The V gene's germline CDR1 is SGHNT and CDR2 YENEEA. V lost 4 bases, J lost 0 bases, and 3 bases stayed unmatched. The CDR3 sequence is 16 residues long. CDR3 DNA: TGTGCCAGCAGCTGGGTAGCGGGGGGGAGCACAGATACGCAGTATTTT. Protein product: CASSWVAGGSTDTQYF.

The rearrangement links TRBV7-2 to TRBJ2-1, with 14 positions matching TRBD2. V lost 0 bases to trimming and J lost 7 bases; unmatched junction nucleotides: 5. The CDR3 is 17 residues long. Germline V gene sequence: CDR1 SGHTA, CDR2 FQGNSA. The CDR3 DNA is TGTGCCAGCAGCTTAGCAGGGACTAGCGGGGGTGGAAATGAGCAGTTCTTC. It encodes CASSLAGTSGGGNEQFF. Based on the CDR3 plus reference TRBV7-2 and TRBJ2-1, the full variable domain is GAGVSQSPSNKVTEKGKDVELRCDPISGHTALYWYRQSLGQGLEFLIYFQGNSAPDKSGLPSDRFSAERTGGSVSTLTIQRTQQEDSAVYLCASSLAGTSGGGNEQFFGPGTRLTVL.